This entry lists 12 T cell receptor beta chains sequenced from one sample in a study of blood T cell repertoires in COVID-19. Profiled with immunoSEQ multiplex PCR; TCRdb holds only in-frame clones, not every one. In the table there are around 200,000 clones, less than 90% of which are singletons. Material for sequencing was peripheral blood. Source of these receptors: a man aged 30-40 years with acute or convalescent COVID-19.

V gene TRBV28 combines with J gene TRBJ1-2; D is perhaps TRBD1 (5 bases). CDR3 length: 13 residues. Germline V gene data show CDR1 as MDHEN and CDR2 as SYDVKM. With 7 bases removed from V and 4 bases from J, the gap between germline ends came to 13 bases. CDR3: CASKTGPSYGYTF. For the CDR3, the DNA is TGTGCCAGCAAAACAGGTCCTTCCTATGGCTACACCTTC.

The chain links TRBV13 to TRBJ1-4, with 9 nucleotides matching TRBD1. CDR3 length: 14 amino acids. V shed 5 bases, J shed 7 bases, and the junction held 5 bases outside the gene matches. Germline values: CDR1 PRHDT, CDR2 FYEKMQ (reference sequence). CDR3 in DNA: TGTGCCAGCAGCCTCCGGGACAGGGCTGAAAAACTGTTTTTT. This codes for CASSLRDRAEKLFF.

This chain connects TRBV7-3 to TRBJ2-3; a weak D match, TRBD2 (6 bases). CDR1 and CDR2 from the germline V gene are SGHTA and FQGTGA. With 1 base removed from V and 6 bases from J, the gap between germline ends came to 11 bases. This CDR3 region has 14 residues. The DNA for the CDR3 is TGTGCCAGCAGCTTAATGAGGGAGGCGGATACGCAGTATTTT. Its translation is CASSLMREADTQYF.

This rearrangement joins TRBV5-6 to TRBJ2-1, with a tentative D call TRBD2 (5 bases). V lost 4 bases to trimming and J lost 12 bases, with 14 bases between them. The CDR3 covers 12 residues. Germline loops: CDR1 SGHDT, CDR2 YYEEEE. The CDR3 DNA follows: TGTGCCAGCAGCCGGCGGAGGCTTGGGCAGTTCTTC. Translating gives CASSRRRLGQFF.

Only a few counts were recorded for this clone. The chain couples TRBV7-8 to TRBJ1-2, with TRBD1 matching over 10 bases. J gave up 4 bases and V 5 bases, and 16 bases lay outside the gene matches. The CDR3 contains 18 residues. Germline V gene lookup returns CDR1 SGHVS and CDR2 FQNEAQ. The CDR3 DNA reads as TGTGCCAGCAGCCGAGGGACAGGGGCCGCTCGAAGTCGCTATGGCTACACCTTC. Its protein is CASSRGTGAARSRYGYTF. Drawing the rest from reference TRBV7-8 and TRBJ1-2, the complete variable domain is GAGVSQSPRYKVAKRGQDVALRCDPISGHVSLFWYQQALGQGPEFLTYFQNEAQLDKSGLPSDRFFAERPEGSVSTLKIQRTQQEDSAVYLCASSRGTGAARSRYGYTFGSGTRLTVV.

The chain is built from TRBV3-1 (or the pseudogene TRBV3-2) and TRBJ2-2, with 7 bases lining up with TRBD1. The junction had 6 bases not matched to a gene; V was cut back by 4 bases and J by 1 base. The germline V gene encodes CDR1 LGHDT and CDR2 YNNKEL (reference sequence). The CDR3 totals 16 residues. The CDR3 sequence is CASSPMHRGNTGELFF. In DNA form, the CDR3 reads TGTGCCAGCAGCCCCATGCACAGGGGGAACACCGGGGAGCTGTTTTTT.

This sequence joins TRBV21-1 and TRBJ2-2; TRBD2 was called by the table and not checked on the DNA. TRBV21-1 represents a pseudogene. The CDR3 length is 16 residues. CDR3 residues: CASSKAGGITTGELFF. CDR3 sequence (DNA): TGTGCCAGCAGCAAAGCGGGGGGGATTACGACCGGGGAGCTGTTTTTT.

A few counts support this clone. This sequence joins TRBV20-1 and TRBJ1-2, with D uncertain. From germline, CDR1 is DFQATT and CDR2 SNEGSKA (reference sequence). V was clipped by 6 bases and J by 5 bases, with 10 bases between them. CDR3 length equals 11 residues. The CDR3 DNA is TGCAGTGCAACAACGGGTTATGGCTACACCTTC. This sequence encodes CSATTGYGYTF.

This chain connects TRBV19 to TRBJ2-2; D perhaps matches TRBD1 (6 bases). The CDR3 has 16 amino acids. Germline-derived CDR1 and CDR2 are LNHDA and SQIVND (reference sequence). V dropped 6 bases and J dropped 2 bases, with 16 bases sitting between them. The CDR3 DNA follows: TGTGCCAGTAGGCCACAGGGCCTCACAAACACCGGGGAGCTGTTTTTT. This codes for CASRPQGLTNTGELFF.

V is TRBV15 and J is TRBJ2-3; perhaps TRBD2 as D (6 bases). Trimming stripped 9 bases from V and 2 bases from J, with 18 bases between. CDR1 and CDR2 (germline): LNHNV, YYDKDF (reference sequence). This CDR3 is built from 15 residues. The CDR3 DNA sequence: TGTGCCACAGAACAATCGGGACTTATCACAGATACGCAGTATTTT. Protein sequence: CATEQSGLITDTQYF. The full variable domain, in which reference TRBV15 and TRBJ2-3 provide the parts outside the CDR3, is DAMVIQNPRYQVTQFGKPVTLSCSQTLNHNVMYWYQQKSSQAPKLLFHYYDKDFNNEADTPDNFQSRRPNTSFCFLDIRSPGLGDTAMYLCATEQSGLITDTQYFGPGTRLTVL.

Only a few counts were recorded for this clone. This chain uses TRBV20-1 with TRBJ1-1, with 7 bases fitting TRBD1. The germline gives CDR1 DFQATT, CDR2 SNEGSKA (reference sequence). This CDR3 contains 10 residues. The V segment lost 3 bases and the J segment 10 bases; nucleotides outside the gene matches: 2. The CDR3 region is CSASNRGAFF. The CDR3 bases are TGCAGTGCTAGCAACAGGGGAGCTTTCTTT.

The genes are TRBV28 and TRBJ1-1; D is perhaps TRBD1 (6 bases). Germline V gives CDR1 MDHEN, CDR2 SYDVKM. V gave up 6 bases and J gave up 6 bases, with 20 bases separating them. CDR3 size: 15 residues. CDR3 DNA sequence: TGTGCCAGCAGCCCACAGGGCAACCGGCCCCCTGAAGCTTTCTTT. It yields the protein CASSPQGNRPPEAFF.